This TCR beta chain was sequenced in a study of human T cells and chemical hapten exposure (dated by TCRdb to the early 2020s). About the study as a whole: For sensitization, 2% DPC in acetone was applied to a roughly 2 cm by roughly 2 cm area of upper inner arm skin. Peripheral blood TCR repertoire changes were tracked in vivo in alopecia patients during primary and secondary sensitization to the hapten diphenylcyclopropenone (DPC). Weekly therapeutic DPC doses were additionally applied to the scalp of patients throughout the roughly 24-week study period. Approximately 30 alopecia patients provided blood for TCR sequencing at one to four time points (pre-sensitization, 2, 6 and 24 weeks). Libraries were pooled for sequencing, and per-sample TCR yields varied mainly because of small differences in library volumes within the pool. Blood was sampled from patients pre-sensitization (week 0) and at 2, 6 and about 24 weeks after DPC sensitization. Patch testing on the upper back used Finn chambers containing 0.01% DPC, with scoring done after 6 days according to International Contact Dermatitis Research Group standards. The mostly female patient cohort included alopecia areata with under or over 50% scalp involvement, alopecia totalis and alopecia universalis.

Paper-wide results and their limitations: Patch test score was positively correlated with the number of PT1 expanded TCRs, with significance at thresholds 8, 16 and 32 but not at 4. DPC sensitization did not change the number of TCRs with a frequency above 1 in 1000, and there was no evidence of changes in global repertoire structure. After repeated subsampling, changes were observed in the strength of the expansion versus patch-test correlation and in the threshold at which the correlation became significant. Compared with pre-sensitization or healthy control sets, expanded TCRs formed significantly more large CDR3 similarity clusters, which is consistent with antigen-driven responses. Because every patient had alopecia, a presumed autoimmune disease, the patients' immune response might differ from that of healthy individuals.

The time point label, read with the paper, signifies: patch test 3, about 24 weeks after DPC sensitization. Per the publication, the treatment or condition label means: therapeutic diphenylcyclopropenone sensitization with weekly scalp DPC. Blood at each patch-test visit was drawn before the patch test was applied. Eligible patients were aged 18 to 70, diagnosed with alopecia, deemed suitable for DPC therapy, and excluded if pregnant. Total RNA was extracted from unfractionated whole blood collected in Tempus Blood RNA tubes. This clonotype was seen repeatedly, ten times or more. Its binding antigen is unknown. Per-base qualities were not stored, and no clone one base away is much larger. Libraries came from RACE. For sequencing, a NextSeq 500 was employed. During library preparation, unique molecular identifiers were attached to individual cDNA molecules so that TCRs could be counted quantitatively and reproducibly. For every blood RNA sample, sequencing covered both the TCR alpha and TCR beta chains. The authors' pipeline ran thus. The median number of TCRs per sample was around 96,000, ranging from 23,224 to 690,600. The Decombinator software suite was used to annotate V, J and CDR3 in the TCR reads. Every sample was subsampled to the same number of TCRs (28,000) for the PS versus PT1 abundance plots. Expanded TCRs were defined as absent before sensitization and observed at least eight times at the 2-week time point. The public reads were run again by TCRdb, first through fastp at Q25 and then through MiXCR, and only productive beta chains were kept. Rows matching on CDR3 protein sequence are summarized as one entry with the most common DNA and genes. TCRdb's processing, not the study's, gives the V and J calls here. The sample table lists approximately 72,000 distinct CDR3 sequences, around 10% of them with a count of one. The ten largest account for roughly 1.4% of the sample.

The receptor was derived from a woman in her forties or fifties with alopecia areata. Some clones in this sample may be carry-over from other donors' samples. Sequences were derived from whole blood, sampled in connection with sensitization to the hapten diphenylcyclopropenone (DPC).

The nucleotide sequence reads TGTGCCAGCAGTTTAGGTTCCAGGGTCTTCGAAGGCTACACCTTC. It codes for CASSLGSRVFEGYTF. The V gene is TRBV12-3 or TRBV12-4 and the J gene is TRBJ1-2; tentative D gene TRBD1, with 5 bases matching. Taken from cysteine to phenylalanine, the CDR3 has 15 residues. The read is trimmed to its CDR3 DNA, 45 bases read in frame from base 1. The junction carries 17 bases between V and J, which are trimmed by 1 base and 8 bases respectively.